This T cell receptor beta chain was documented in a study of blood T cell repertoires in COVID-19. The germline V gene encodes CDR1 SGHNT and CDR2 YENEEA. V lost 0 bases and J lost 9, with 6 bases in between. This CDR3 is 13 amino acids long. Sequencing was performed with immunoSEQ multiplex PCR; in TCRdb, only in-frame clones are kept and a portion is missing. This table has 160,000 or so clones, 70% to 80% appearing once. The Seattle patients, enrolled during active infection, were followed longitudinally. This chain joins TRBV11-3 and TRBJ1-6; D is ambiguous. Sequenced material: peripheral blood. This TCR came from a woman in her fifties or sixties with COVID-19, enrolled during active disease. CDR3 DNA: TGTGCCAGCAGCTTAGAGCGGGGTTCACCCCTCCACTTT. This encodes CASSLERGSPLHF.